These 20 T cell receptor beta chains came from one sample sequenced in a study of neurological immune-mediated disorders. TCRdb redid the calling of the 5' RACE reads with MiXCR, one entry per CDR3 protein. This table holds about 48,000 distinct CDR3 sequences, about 9.3% found once. Sequencing was done on a sample of PBMCs. The source is a woman between 40 and 50 years old with HTLV-1-associated myelopathy (HAM/TSP).

This clonotype was counted ten times or more. V gene TRBV21-1 combines with J gene TRBJ2-1; TRBD1 is the table's D call and was not checked against the DNA. TRBV21-1 represents a pseudogene. This CDR3 contains 16 residues. The CDR3 DNA follows: TGTGCCAGCAGCAAACTCTCCGGGGGGGCGAGGAATGAGCAGTTCTTC. It is translated as CASSKLSGGARNEQFF.

In this sample, this clonotype turned up many times. V and J are TRBV29-1 and TRBJ1-2, with TRBD1 matching over 9 bases. The CDR3 contains 12 residues. The J segment lost 8 bases and the V segment lost 7 bases, leaving 8 bases of the junction unmatched. Germline lookup yields CDR1 SQVTM and CDR2 ANQGSEA. The CDR3 reads CSAQGAGRGYTF. DNA for the CDR3: TGCAGCGCACAGGGGGCGGGTAGAGGCTACACCTTC.

This clonotype appeared many times. The chain combines TRBV7-2 with TRBJ1-1; D call uncertain. The V gene's germline CDR1 is SGHTA and CDR2 FQGNSA. The CDR3 runs 15 residues. The V end was cut by 4 bases, the J end by 3 bases, with 15 bases between. In nucleotides, the CDR3 is TGTGCCAGCAGCTGGCTGGTTAGTGGGTACACTGAAGCTTTCTTT. Protein sequence: CASSWLVSGYTEAFF.

This clonotype was observed at least ten times. The chain employs TRBV25-1 and TRBJ1-1, with 9 nucleotides matching TRBD1. V was pared by 3 bases and J by 2 bases, with 4 bases of the junction left unmatched. CDR1 and CDR2 from the germline V gene are MGHDK and SYGVNS. The CDR3 has 15 residues. The CDR3 DNA reads as TGTGCCAGCAGTGAGCCGGGACAGGGTAACACTGAAGCTTTCTTT. The encoded protein is CASSEPGQGNTEAFF.

V is TRBV29-1 and J is TRBJ1-1, with D unclear. The V end was cut by 3 bases, the J end by 3 bases, with 11 bases between. CDR1 is SQVTM and CDR2 is ANQGSEA in the germline V gene. The length of the CDR3 is 13 residues. CDR3 DNA sequence: TGCAGCGTTGATCGGGGTTTGGACACTGAAGCTTTCTTT. Encoded protein: CSVDRGLDTEAFF. Complete variable domain (other parts from reference TRBV29-1 and TRBJ1-1): SAVISQKPSRDICQRGTSLTIQCQVDSQVTMMFWYRQQPGQSLTLIATANQGSEATYESGFVIDKFPISRPNLTFSTLTVSNMSPEDSSIYLCSVDRGLDTEAFFGQGTRLTVV.

This clonotype is medium-sized by share. This chain joins TRBV7-2 and TRBJ2-7; 10 bases fit TRBD2. The CDR3 has 15 amino acids. The ends lost 7 bases at V and 0 bases at J; junction bases unmatched: 6. Germline CDR1 SGHTA, CDR2 FQGNSA. CDR3 protein: CASIPGTSASYEQYF. In DNA, the CDR3 is TGTGCCAGCATCCCCGGGACTAGCGCCTCCTACGAGCAGTACTTC.

Many counts were recorded for this clonotype. This sequence joins TRBV12-3 or TRBV12-4 and TRBJ1-1, with 9 bases matching TRBD1. V gave up 6 bases and J gave up 5 bases; unmatched junction bases: 7. This CDR3 spans 14 amino acids. The chain's CDR3 is CASRTVQGATEAFF. The CDR3 DNA reads as TGTGCCAGCAGGACCGTACAGGGGGCGACTGAAGCTTTCTTT.

This clonotype has at least ten counts. The chain combines TRBV5-1 with TRBJ2-2; 10 bases are shared with TRBD1. CDR1 is SGHRS and CDR2 is YFSETQ in the germline V gene. The CDR3 is made up of 15 amino acids. The ends lost 4 bases at V and 5 bases at J; junction bases unmatched: 5. As DNA, the CDR3 is TGCGCCAGCAGCCCGACAGGGGGCGGAACCGGGGAGCTGTTTTTT. It codes for CASSPTGGGTGELFF.

V gene TRBV5-1 combines with J gene TRBJ2-2; D remains ambiguous. V lost 0 bases and J lost 0, with 9 bases in between. The germline CDR1 and CDR2 sequences are SGHRS and YFSETQ. The CDR3 runs 16 residues. CDR3 bases: TGCGCCAGCAGCTTGGCCGGCAGGACGAACACCGGGGAGCTGTTTTTT. Its protein product is CASSLAGRTNTGELFF.

This clonotype was counted ten times or more. J is TRBJ2-3 and V is TRBV6-2 or TRBV6-3; 8 nucleotides line up with TRBD2. The CDR3 has 20 residues. Germline V lookup: CDR1 MNHEY, CDR2 SVGEGT. The trim removed 5 bases at V and 4 bases at J, leaving 23 bases unmatched. The CDR3 is CASSHTSFTSGPAHPDTQYF. DNA for the CDR3: TGTGCCAGCAGTCACACTTCTTTTACTAGCGGCCCGGCCCACCCAGATACGCAGTATTTT.

This clonotype has at least ten counts. This chain links TRBV14 with TRBJ2-1, with 9 nucleotides matching TRBD2. Germline CDR1 SGHDN, CDR2 FVKESK. Losses at the gene ends were 8 bases for V and 2 bases for J; bases not matched to a gene: 1. The CDR3 length is 13 residues. The CDR3 loop is CASGGGAYNEQFF. CDR3 in DNA: TGTGCCAGCGGCGGGGGGGCCTACAATGAGCAGTTCTTC.

The genes are TRBV5-4 and TRBJ2-5; 8 bases map to TRBD1. Germline loops: CDR1 SGHNT, CDR2 YYREEE (reference sequence). The ends lost 1 base at V and 4 bases at J; junction bases unmatched: 6. The CDR3 extends over 15 amino acids. CDR3 sequence (DNA): TGTGCCAGCAGCTTGAGACAGGGGCATGGAGAGACCCAGTACTTC. The encoded protein is CASSLRQGHGETQYF.

Comments on this clonotype: A single base separates this from a much larger clone, so it may be a read error. The chain has TRBV5-6 and TRBJ2-7; D uncertain. V was trimmed by 4 bases and J by 5 bases, leaving 7 bases between them. The germline gives CDR1 SGHDT, CDR2 YYEEEE. This CDR3 contains 11 residues. The chain's CDR3 is CASSNTNEQYF. The CDR3 DNA sequence: TGTGCCAGCAGCAATACCAACGAGCAGTACTTC.

This clonotype was observed at least ten times. The chain couples TRBV20-1 to TRBJ2-3; 9 bases fit TRBD2. J lost 4 bases, V lost 5 bases, and 16 bases had no gene match. CDR1 is DFQATT and CDR2 is SNEGSKA in the germline V gene (reference sequence). The CDR3 has 17 residues. CDR3 amino acids: CSAGTLASGDLADTQYF. DNA of the CDR3: TGCAGTGCTGGAACACTAGCTAGCGGGGATCTGGCAGATACGCAGTATTTT.

This clonotype was counted at least ten times. The rearrangement joins TRBV15 to TRBJ1-3; 8 bases map to TRBD1. The length of the CDR3 is 15 residues. V shed 5 bases, J shed 0 bases, and the junction held 3 bases outside the gene matches. Germline values: CDR1 LNHNV, CDR2 YYDKDF (reference sequence). The CDR3 here is CATSPTGDSGNTIYF. The CDR3 region has the DNA TGTGCCACCAGCCCGACAGGGGACTCTGGAAACACCATATATTTT. Full variable domain (outside the CDR3, taken from reference TRBV15 and TRBJ1-3): DAMVIQNPRYQVTQFGKPVTLSCSQTLNHNVMYWYQQKSSQAPKLLFHYYDKDFNNEADTPDNFQSRRPNTSFCFLDIRSPGLGDTAMYLCATSPTGDSGNTIYFGEGSWLTVV.

This chain joins TRBV12-3 or TRBV12-4 and TRBJ2-3; 9 bases align to TRBD1. The CDR3 is made up of 16 amino acids. J was trimmed by 0 bases and V by 4 bases; bases with no gene match: 5. The CDR3 DNA sequence: TGTGCCAGCAGTTCCGCCGGGACAGGGAGCACAGATACGCAGTATTTT. Translating it yields CASSSAGTGSTDTQYF.

This clonotype appeared many times. The chain links TRBV10-3 to TRBJ2-3; D unclear. CDR1 and CDR2 from the germline V gene are ENHRY and SYGVKD. This CDR3 has 14 residues. The germline V and J ends were trimmed by 3 bases and 4 bases, with 11 bases remaining between them. CDR3 protein: CAISDPRLSDTQYF. As DNA, the CDR3 is TGTGCCATCAGTGACCCCCGTCTCTCAGATACGCAGTATTTT.

The sample holds many counts of this clonotype. This chain's CDR3 is CSARDPQGYEQYF. The DNA of the CDR3 is TGCAGTGCTAGAGATCCGCAGGGCTACGAGCAGTACTTC. The chain employs TRBV20-1 and TRBJ2-7; TRBD1 is a possible D gene (5 bases). Germline CDR1 DFQATT, CDR2 SNEGSKA (reference sequence). The CDR3 has 13 residues. Between the trimmed V and J ends, which lost 0 bases and 3 bases, there was a span of 9 bases.

There are many counts of this clonotype. This rearrangement joins TRBV7-9 to TRBJ2-1; D is tentatively TRBD1 or TRBD2 (5 bases each). The CDR3 length is 15 residues. The germline V gene has CDR1 SEHNR and CDR2 FQNEAQ (reference sequence). The germline V and J ends were trimmed by 3 bases and 3 bases, with 12 bases remaining between them. CDR3 region: CASSFEGPHYNEQFF. CDR3 sequence (DNA): TGTGCCAGCAGCTTTGAGGGGCCCCACTACAATGAGCAGTTCTTC.

There are many counts of this clonotype. The J gene is TRBJ1-1, the V gene TRBV21-1; the table's D call TRBD1 went unverified against the DNA. TRBV21-1 is noted as a pseudogene. This CDR3 spans 16 amino acids. CDR3 nucleotide sequence: TGTGCCAGCAGCAAAGCAGGGGCTGGTAGGGACACTGAAGCTTTCTTT. It specifies CASSKAGAGRDTEAFF.